The clone carrying this T cell receptor (beta chain) was observed a few times. Its antigen is unknown. The source of the sample is a study of T cell repertoires in cytomegalovirus infection. At the level of the study: Public TCR beta signatures were indicative of both CMV infection and a matching HLA type. General study points: Clonotype analysis showed dominance of the ex vivo response by HLA-C-restricted CMV-specific TCR beta clonotypes. Pooled public TCR beta family frequency picked out CMV carriers with the relevant HLA.

V was clipped by 1 base and J by 0 bases, with 9 bases between them. The CDR3 totals 15 residues. The germline V gene has CDR1 SEHNR and CDR2 FQNEAQ (reference sequence). TCRdb itself ran the reads through MiXCR, one entry per CDR3 protein. The sample comprises fewer than 350,000 distinct CDR3 sequences, around a tenth of which are singletons, and 3.5% to 4.5% rests with the top ten. The genes are TRBV7-9 and TRBJ1-1; no definite D call. The sample taken for sequencing was PBMCs. The receptor comes from a human donor in good health (CMV status not recorded). Some clones in this sample may be carry-over from other donors' samples. For the CDR3, the DNA is TGTGCCAGCAGCTTAGTAGTGGGCATGAACACTGAAGCTTTCTTT. Its translation is CASSLVVGMNTEAFF.